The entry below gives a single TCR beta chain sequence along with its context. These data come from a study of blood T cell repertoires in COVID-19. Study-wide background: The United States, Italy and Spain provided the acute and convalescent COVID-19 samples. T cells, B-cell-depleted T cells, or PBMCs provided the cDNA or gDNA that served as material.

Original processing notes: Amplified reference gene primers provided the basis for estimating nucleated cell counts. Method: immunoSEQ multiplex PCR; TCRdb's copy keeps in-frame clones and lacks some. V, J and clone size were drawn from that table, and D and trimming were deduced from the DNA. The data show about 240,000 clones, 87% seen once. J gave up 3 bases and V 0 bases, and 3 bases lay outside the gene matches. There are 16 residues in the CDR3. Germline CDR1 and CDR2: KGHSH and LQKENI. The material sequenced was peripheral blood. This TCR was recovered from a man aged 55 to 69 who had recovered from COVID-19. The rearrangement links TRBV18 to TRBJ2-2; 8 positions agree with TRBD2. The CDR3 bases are TGTGCCAGCTCACCACCGAATAGCGGGGACACCGGGGAGCTGTTTTTT. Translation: CASSPPNSGDTGELFF.